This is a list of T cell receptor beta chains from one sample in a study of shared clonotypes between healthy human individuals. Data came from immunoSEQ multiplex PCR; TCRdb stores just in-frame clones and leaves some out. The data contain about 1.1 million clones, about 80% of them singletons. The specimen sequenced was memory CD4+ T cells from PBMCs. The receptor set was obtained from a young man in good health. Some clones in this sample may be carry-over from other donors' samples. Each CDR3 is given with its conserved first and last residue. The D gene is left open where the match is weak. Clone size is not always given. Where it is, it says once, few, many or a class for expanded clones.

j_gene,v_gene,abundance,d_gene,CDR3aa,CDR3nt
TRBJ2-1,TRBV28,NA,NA,CASSYQGYEQFF,TGTGCCAGCAGCTACCAGGGATATGAGCAGTTCTTC
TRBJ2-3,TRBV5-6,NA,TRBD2,CASSPTSTSGRTDTQYF,TGTGCCAGCAGCCCAACATCGACTAGCGGGAGAACAGATACGCAGTATTTT
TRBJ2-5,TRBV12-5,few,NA,CASGSEGTQYF,TGTGCTAGTGGTAGCGAGGGGACCCAGTACTTC
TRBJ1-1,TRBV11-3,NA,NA,CASSLAGTRRGVTVNTEAFF,TGTGCCAGCAGCTTAGCTGGGACGAGACGCGGTGTGACGGTGAACACTGAAGCTTTCTTT
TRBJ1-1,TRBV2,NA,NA,CASSEGRTEAFF,TGTGCCAGCAGTGAGGGGAGGACCGAAGCTTTCTTT
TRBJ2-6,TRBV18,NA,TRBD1,CASSPGQYSGANVLTF,TGTGCCAGCTCGCCGGGACAGTACTCTGGGGCCAACGTCCTGACTTTC
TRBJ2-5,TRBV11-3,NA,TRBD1,CASSWDRKETQYF,TGTGCCAGCAGCTGGGACAGGAAAGAGACCCAGTACTTC
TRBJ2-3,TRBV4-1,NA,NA,CASSQPTALSTDTQYF,TGCGCCAGCAGCCAACCTACTGCCTTGAGCACAGATACGCAGTATTTT
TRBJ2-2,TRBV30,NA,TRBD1,CAWRTGGYTGELFF,TGTGCCTGGAGGACAGGGGGCTACACCGGGGAGCTGTTTTTT
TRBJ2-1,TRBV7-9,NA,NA,CASSNPAGTIGGNEQFF,TGTGCCAGCAGCAACCCTGCGGGAACCATCGGGGGTAATGAGCAGTTCTTC
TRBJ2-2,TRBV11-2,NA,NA,CASSPTGATGELFF,TGTGCCAGCAGCCCGACCGGGGCCACCGGGGAGCTGTTTTTT
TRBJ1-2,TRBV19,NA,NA,CASSIDGGGAPYGYTF,TGTGCCAGTAGTATAGATGGGGGGGGCGCCCCCTATGGCTACACCTTC
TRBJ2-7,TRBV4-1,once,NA,CASSQGGGRASYEQYF,TGCGCCAGCAGCCAAGGCGGCGGTCGGGCCTCCTACGAGCAGTACTTC
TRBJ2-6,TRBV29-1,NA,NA,CSVLDSSGANVLTF,TGCAGCGTCTTGGACAGCTCTGGGGCCAACGTCCTGACTTTC
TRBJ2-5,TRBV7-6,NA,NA,CASSFSVARGGSETQYF,TGTGCCAGCAGCTTCTCGGTCGCGCGGGGTGGGTCAGAGACCCAGTACTTC
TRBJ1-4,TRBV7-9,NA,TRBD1,CASSSGGQRNEKLFF,TGTGCCAGCAGCTCCGGGGGACAGCGGAATGAAAAACTGTTTTTT
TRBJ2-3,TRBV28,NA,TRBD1,CASGPGQGKPDTQYF,TGTGCCAGCGGACCCGGACAGGGTAAGCCAGATACGCAGTATTTT
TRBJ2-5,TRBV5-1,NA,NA,CASSFAAYQETQYF,TGCGCCAGCAGCTTTGCGGCGTACCAAGAGACCCAGTACTTC
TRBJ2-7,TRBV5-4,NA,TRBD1,CASSLGQGPFYEQYF,TGTGCCAGCAGCTTGGGACAGGGGCCCTTTTACGAGCAGTACTTC
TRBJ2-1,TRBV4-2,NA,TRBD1,CASSQEVTGGYNEQFF,TGTGCCAGCAGCCAGGAGGTGACAGGGGGGTACAATGAGCAGTTCTTC
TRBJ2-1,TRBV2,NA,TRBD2,CASSGAGASGDEQFF,TGTGCCAGCAGTGGGGCTGGGGCTAGCGGAGATGAGCAGTTCTTC
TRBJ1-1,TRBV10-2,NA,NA,CASSDSAGVEAFF,TGCGCCAGCAGTGATTCTGCCGGGGTTGAAGCTTTCTTT
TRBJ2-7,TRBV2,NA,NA,CASSAQENYEQYF,TGTGCCAGCAGTGCTCAAGAAAACTACGAGCAGTACTTC
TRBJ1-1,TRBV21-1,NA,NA,CASSRDLRDRYTEAFF,TGTGCCAGCAGCAGAGACCTTCGGGACAGGTACACTGAAGCTTTCTTT
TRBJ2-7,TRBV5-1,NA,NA,CASSLTSGSSYEQYF,TGCGCCAGCAGCTTGACGAGCGGAAGCTCCTACGAGCAGTACTTC
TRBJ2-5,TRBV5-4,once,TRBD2,CASSLPGGRYETQYF,TGTGCCAGCAGCTTGCCAGGCGGGAGGTACGAGACCCAGTACTTC
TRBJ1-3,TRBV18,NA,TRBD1,CASSPDRGSGNTIYF,TGTGCCAGCTCACCGGACAGGGGGTCTGGAAACACCATATATTTT
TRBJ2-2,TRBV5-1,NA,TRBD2,CASSLGAGGPGELFF,TGCGCCAGCAGCTTGGGAGCGGGAGGCCCCGGGGAGCTGTTTTTT
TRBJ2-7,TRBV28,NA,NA,CASTTWGPYEQYF,TGTGCCAGCACCACCTGGGGCCCCTACGAGCAGTACTTC